This T cell receptor beta chain was recovered during a study of blood T cells in healthy people across ages. Study results and caveats: More naive CD4+ cells and higher diversity were found in long-lived than in aged donors. Reliance upon unsorted PBMCs precluded definitive naive versus antigen-experienced comparison.

This clonotype was detected only a few times. Its target is unknown. The use of a sample-barcoded 5' primer and a J-beta primer mix characterized a second PCR of 7 to 11 cycles. TCRdb independently ran MiXCR on the 5' RACE reads; one entry per CDR3 protein. The sample holds 1.5 million to 2 million distinct CDR3 sequences, roughly 50% seen once. What was sequenced was blood. The clonotype was recovered from a woman in her thirties or forties in good health.

The CDR3 bases are TGCGCCAGCAGCCACCCTGGGACAGATAACTATGGCTACACCTTC. This sequence encodes CASSHPGTDNYGYTF. The rearrangement joins TRBV4-1 to TRBJ1-2; TRBD1 aligns across 7 bases. V was clipped by 3 bases and J by 1 base; unmatched bases: 5. The germline gives CDR1 MGHRA, CDR2 YSYEKL. This CDR3 comprises 15 residues.